The 16 T cell receptor beta chains below all came from one sample that was sequenced in a study of blood T cell repertoires in COVID-19. Sequenced by immunoSEQ multiplex PCR; TCRdb stores in-frame clones only, minus some. The table has approximately 21,000 clones, nearly 90% seen once. The sample taken for sequencing was peripheral blood. Source of these receptors: a human donor with active COVID-19. The donor label of this sample is uncertain.

To note about this clone: At the DNA level, this CDR3 is encoded by other sequences in the same sample as well. V usage is TRBV5-5 and J usage is TRBJ2-3, with D perhaps matching TRBD2 (6 bases). Germline lookup yields CDR1 SGHKS and CDR2 YYEKEE (reference sequence). Trimming shortened V by 4 bases and J by 2 bases, and 11 bases separated the two germline ends. The CDR3 is made up of 14 amino acids. The CDR3 sequence is CASSLGGVTDTQYF. The CDR3 DNA reads TGTGCCAGCAGCCTGGGGGGAGTCACAGATACGCAGTATTTT.

This clone was found once. This rearrangement joins TRBV6-5 to TRBJ1-2, with 7 positions matching TRBD1. Germline V gene data show CDR1 as MNHEY and CDR2 as SVGAGI. The ends lost 2 bases at V and 5 bases at J; junction bases unmatched: 5. There are 14 residues in the CDR3. The CDR3 sequence: CASSYGQAVYGYTF. Written as DNA, the CDR3 is TGTGCCAGCAGTTACGGACAGGCTGTGTATGGCTACACCTTC.

The chain has TRBV5-1 and TRBJ1-2; 12 bases are shared with TRBD1. The trim removed 3 bases at V and 7 bases at J, leaving 7 bases unmatched. Germline lookup yields CDR1 SGHRS and CDR2 YFSETQ. CDR3 length: 15 amino acids. CDR3 amino acids: CASSSGTGGRGGYTF. The CDR3 DNA follows: TGCGCCAGCAGCTCCGGGACAGGGGGCAGGGGTGGCTACACCTTC.

J is TRBJ1-5 and V is TRBV2; 8 bases align to TRBD1. The J segment lost 5 bases and the V segment lost 4 bases, leaving 4 bases of the junction unmatched. Per the germline V gene, CDR1 is SNHLY and CDR2 is FYNNEI. The CDR3 runs to 14 residues. The CDR3 reads CASSVMTGDQPQHF. The DNA of the CDR3 is TGTGCCAGCAGTGTGATGACAGGGGATCAGCCCCAGCATTTT.

This clone was counted a few times. This rearrangement joins TRBV7-9 to TRBJ1-6, with D possibly matching TRBD1 (6 bases). The CDR3 covers 13 residues. Trimming left V 5 bases short and J 9 bases short, with 11 bases between. Germline CDR1 and CDR2: SEHNR and FQNEAQ (reference sequence). CDR3: CASSPRGSSPLHF. The CDR3 coding sequence is TGTGCCAGCAGCCCCAGGGGTAGTTCACCCCTCCACTTT.

This clone was recorded only once. This chain links TRBV5-6 with TRBJ2-5; D is unclear. The V gene's germline CDR1 is SGHDT and CDR2 YYEEEE. V lost 4 bases, J lost 2 bases, and 9 bases lay in between. CDR3 length: 13 amino acids. The CDR3, as DNA: TGTGCCAGCAGCCTCTCAGGTCAAGAGACCCAGTACTTC. Its protein product is CASSLSGQETQYF.

This sequence joins TRBV19 and TRBJ1-2; D unresolved. CDR1 is LNHDA, CDR2 SQIVND, per germline (reference sequence). V gave up 1 base and J gave up 6 bases, with 9 bases separating them. The CDR3 is made up of 13 amino acids. The CDR3 DNA sequence: TGTGCCAGTAGTATAGGTACCGGGAATGGCTACACCTTC. This gives the protein CASSIGTGNGYTF.

A single count supports this clone. The V call is TRBV3-1 (or the pseudogene TRBV3-2), the J call TRBJ2-2; TRBD1 agrees at 7 bases. The CDR3 runs to 16 residues. CDR1 LGHDT and CDR2 YNNKEL come from the germline V gene (reference sequence). Unmatched junction bases numbered 9, after V lost 3 bases and J lost 5 bases. The CDR3 loop reads CASSQPAGGETGELFF. The CDR3 region has the DNA TGTGCCAGCAGCCAGCCGGCAGGGGGAGAGACCGGGGAGCTGTTTTTT.

The genes are TRBV5-1 and TRBJ1-1; TRBD1 might be the D (5 bases). Trimming cost V 7 bases and J 5 bases, with 18 bases left between them. The CDR3 extends over 14 amino acids. CDR1 and CDR2 (germline): SGHRS, YFSETQ. CDR3 protein: CASRSMVGGTEAFF. The DNA of the CDR3 is TGCGCCAGCCGCAGTATGGTGGGGGGGACTGAAGCTTTCTTT.

The rearrangement joins TRBV2 to TRBJ2-3, with D tentatively TRBD2 (6 bases). Germline loops: CDR1 SNHLY, CDR2 FYNNEI. This CDR3 is built from 16 residues. V lost 7 bases, J lost 1 base, and 18 bases lay in between. CDR3 bases: TGTGCCAGCACACCTCTGCGGGGAGTACGCACAGATACGCAGTATTTT. Translation gives CASTPLRGVRTDTQYF. Complete variable domain (other parts from reference TRBV2 and TRBJ2-3): EPEVTQTPSHQVTQMGQEVILRCVPISNHLYFYWYRQILGQKVEFLVSFYNNEISEKSEIFDDQFSVERPDGSNFTLKIRSTKLEDSAMYFCASTPLRGVRTDTQYFGPGTRLTVL.

V gene TRBV28 combines with J gene TRBJ1-2; no clear D gene. Trimming pared 1 base from V and 7 bases from J, leaving 10 bases between. Germline V gene data show CDR1 as MDHEN and CDR2 as SYDVKM. The CDR3 runs 13 residues. In nucleotides, the CDR3 is TGTGCCAGCAGTTTATCCCCAGCGAGTGGCTACACCTTC. Its translation: CASSLSPASGYTF.

This clone turned up a few times. V usage is TRBV29-1 and J usage is TRBJ2-5; D is uncertain. Germline V lookup: CDR1 SQVTM, CDR2 ANQGSEA. Between the trimmed V and J ends, which lost 0 bases and 5 bases, there was a span of 13 bases. CDR3 length equals 14 residues. The CDR3: CSVEDLRVQETQYF. DNA for the CDR3: TGCAGCGTTGAAGATCTTCGGGTCCAGGAGACCCAGTACTTC.

This sequence joins TRBV19 and TRBJ2-2; possibly TRBD2 for D (5 bases). The CDR3 contains 14 residues. In germline, CDR1 is LNHDA, CDR2 SQIVND (reference sequence). Trimming took 5 bases from V and 1 from J, leaving 8 bases between them. CDR3 DNA sequence: TGTGCCAGTAGTCGGACTCGGAACACCGGGGAGCTGTTTTTT. Translating gives CASSRTRNTGELFF.

This clone occurred a few times. The CDR3 region is CASSLLVGGSYNEQFF. CDR3 DNA sequence: TGTGCCAGCAGCTTGCTGGTGGGAGGGTCCTACAATGAGCAGTTCTTC. The gene calls are TRBV5-6 and TRBJ2-1, with 7 bases fitting TRBD2. The CDR3 contains 16 residues. J lost 1 base, V lost 1 base, and 5 bases had no gene match. Per germline, CDR1 SGHDT and CDR2 YYEEEE. Combining the CDR3 with reference TRBV5-6 and TRBJ2-1 gives the whole variable domain DAGVTQSPTHLIKTRGQQVTLRCSPKSGHDTVSWYQQALGQGPQFIFQYYEEEERQRGNFPDRFSGHQFPNYSSELNVNALLLGDSALYLCASSLLVGGSYNEQFFGPGTRLTVL.

The chain uses TRBV6-1 and TRBJ2-1; 8 positions agree with TRBD1. Germline values: CDR1 MNHNS, CDR2 SASEGT. This CDR3 is built from 16 residues. V gave up 2 bases and J gave up 2 bases; unmatched junction bases: 5. The CDR3 DNA reads as TGTGCCAGCAGTGAATTTGGGACAGGAGCCTACAATGAGCAGTTCTTC. Translation: CASSEFGTGAYNEQFF.

The chain carries TRBV12-3 or TRBV12-4 and TRBJ1-1; possible D gene TRBD1, 6 bases. Deletions cut 4 bases from V and 6 bases from J, with 12 bases between. The CDR3 consists of 13 residues. CDR3 protein: CASSSTGRAEAFF. CDR3 nucleotide sequence: TGTGCCAGCAGTTCTACAGGGAGAGCTGAAGCTTTCTTT.